What follows are 27 T cell receptor beta chains derived from one specimen sequenced in a study of identical twins (dated by TCRdb to the mid-2010s). Library preparation used 5' RACE. Sequencing was performed on an Illumina HiSeq 2000. TCRdb reran the public reads through fastp at Q25 and MiXCR, keeping productive beta chains. Duplicate CDR3 protein sequences are folded into a single record with the most common DNA and genes. Here the sample has about 520,000 distinct CDR3 sequences; less than 25% occur a single time. The ten largest clones represent 0.75% to 0.95% of the sample. Separately, the same data were catalogued under a study of T cells expressing NK-cell markers.

The sequenced material came from CD4+ T cells sorted from blood. These receptors came from a woman younger than 30 in good health.

A few counts support this clonotype. The V call is TRBV7-2, the J call TRBJ2-5, with no clear D. This CDR3 has 15 amino acids. CDR1 and CDR2 (germline): SGHTA, FQGNSA. Trimming cost V 0 bases and J 4 bases, with 12 bases left between them. CDR3 DNA: TGTGCCAGCAGCTTAGCGCTTAAAGAGCGAGAGACCCAGTACTTC. This sequence encodes CASSLALKERETQYF.

The chain recombines TRBV5-1 with TRBJ1-1, with unresolved D. Germline CDR1 reads SGHRS; CDR2 reads YFSETQ. V was trimmed by 0 bases and J by 6 bases, leaving 12 bases between them. CDR3 size: 14 residues. The CDR3 nucleotides are TGCGCCAGCAGCTTGGGCGGTCCGAGGGCTGAAGCTTTCTTT. It yields the protein CASSLGGPRAEAFF. The whole variable domain, remainder taken from reference TRBV5-1 and TRBJ1-1, is KAGVTQTPRYLIKTRGQQVTLSCSPISGHRSVSWYQQTPGQGLQFLFEYFSETQRNKGNFPGRFSGRQFSNSRSEMNVSTLELGDSALYLCASSLGGPRAEAFFGQGTRLTVV.

The chain recombines TRBV3-1 with TRBJ2-1; TRBD2 matches at 9 bases. This CDR3 has 16 residues. Germline CDR1 and CDR2: LGHDT and YNNKEL (reference sequence). Trimming took 1 base from V and 2 from J; bases not matched to a gene: 3. CDR3 bases: TGTGCCAGCAGCCAAGTAAGCGGGAGGACCTACAATGAGCAGTTCTTC. Protein sequence: CASSQVSGRTYNEQFF.

This clonotype showed up just a few times. The CDR3 DNA sequence: TGTGCCAGCAGTTACCGGACTAGCTCCAATGAGCAGTTCTTC. Amino acid sequence: CASSYRTSSNEQFF. The rearrangement uses TRBV6-5 and TRBJ2-1, with TRBD2 matching over 8 bases. Germline V CDR1 and CDR2: MNHEY, SVGAGI. Losses at the gene ends were 2 bases for V and 6 bases for J; bases not matched to a gene: 3. This CDR3 has 14 amino acids.

This clonotype turned up a few times. This sequence joins TRBV20-1 and TRBJ1-1; D ambiguous. The germline V gene encodes CDR1 DFQATT and CDR2 SNEGSKA (reference sequence). The CDR3 is made up of 15 amino acids. V lost 0 bases and J 0 bases, leaving 11 bases between the germline ends. The CDR3 loop is CSARDGRYMNTEAFF. In DNA, the CDR3 is TGCAGTGCTAGAGATGGACGATACATGAACACTGAAGCTTTCTTT.

In its sample, this clonotype was seen a few times. The gene calls are TRBV12-3 or TRBV12-4 and TRBJ1-6; tentatively, D is TRBD1 (6 bases). The CDR3 has 14 residues. Trimming took 7 bases from V and 5 from J, leaving 12 bases between them. CDR3 nucleotide sequence: TGTGCCAGCACCGCGGGGGGCCATAATTCACCCCTCCACTTT. This gives the protein CASTAGGHNSPLHF.

The chain joins TRBV21-1 to TRBJ2-7. TRBV21-1 is shown as a pseudogene. The CDR3 loop spans 15 amino acids. CDR3 sequence: CASSKGAESSYEQYF. DNA for the CDR3: TGTGCCAGCAGCAAAGGTGCAGAGAGCTCCTACGAGCAGTACTTC.

This chain connects TRBV12-3 or TRBV12-4 to TRBJ2-7; 9 positions agree with TRBD2. The CDR3 contains 13 residues. V trimming: 4 bases; J trimming: 6 bases; junction bases outside the gene matches: 4. CDR3 DNA: TGTGCCAGCAGTTCGGGGCGGGAGGGCGAGCAGTACTTC. Translation: CASSSGREGEQYF.

CDR3 amino acids: CASSQDKLQAFF. The DNA for the CDR3 is TGTGCCAGCAGCCAGGACAAGCTTCAAGCTTTCTTT. The V gene is TRBV12-3 or TRBV12-4, the J gene TRBJ1-1, with a possible D match to TRBD1 (5 bases). The CDR3 contains 12 residues. The V end lost 6 bases, the J end lost 9 bases, and 14 bases lay between the germline ends.

This chain uses TRBV5-1 with TRBJ2-3; 11 positions match TRBD2. The CDR3 sequence is 16 residues long. Trimming at V came to 4 bases and at J to 4 bases, leaving 8 bases not matched to a gene. Germline-derived CDR1 and CDR2 are SGHRS and YFSETQ. The CDR3 region is CASSLGGTSGSDTQYF. Written as DNA, the CDR3 is TGCGCCAGCAGCCTGGGGGGGACTAGCGGTTCAGATACGCAGTATTTT.

This chain joins TRBV19 and TRBJ2-3; no clear D. The germline CDR1 and CDR2 sequences are LNHDA and SQIVND (reference sequence). Trimming took off 0 bases at V and 0 bases at J, with 4 bases between the two ends. CDR3 size: 14 residues. For the CDR3, the DNA is TGTGCCAGTAGTATAGATCGGAGCACAGATACGCAGTATTTT. It encodes CASSIDRSTDTQYF.

In the case of this clonotype: A read error may account for a junction end that differs from germline. This chain links TRBV20-1 with TRBJ1-2; no definite D call. Germline CDR1 DFQATT, CDR2 SNEGSKA (reference sequence). CDR3 length: 8 amino acids. The CDR3 region is CSAGSLAF. The CDR3 DNA is TGCAGTGCTGGATCTCTAGCCTTC.

The table lists this clonotype with a few counts. The CDR3 is CASSFRGTNYGYTF. CDR3 nucleotides: TGTGCCAGCAGTTTCCGGGGGACTAACTATGGCTACACCTTC. V and J are TRBV12-3 or TRBV12-4 and TRBJ1-2; TRBD1 might be the D (5 bases). The CDR3 covers 14 residues. Trimming pared 3 bases from V and 0 bases from J, leaving 8 bases between.

This clonotype was counted only a few times. The rearrangement uses TRBV20-1 and TRBJ2-3; D is perhaps TRBD2 (6 bases). The CDR3 has 14 residues. Germline CDR1 DFQATT, CDR2 SNEGSKA (reference sequence). The V end lost 6 bases, the J end lost 4 bases, and 17 bases lay between the germline ends. CDR3 in DNA: TGCAGTGCCAAGGACTATCGGTTCCCAGATACGCAGTATTTT. The encoded protein is CSAKDYRFPDTQYF.

The genes are TRBV5-6 and TRBJ1-2; maybe TRBD1 (6 bases). The CDR3 is 14 amino acids. V lost 5 bases and J lost 9, with 20 bases in between. Germline lookup yields CDR1 SGHDT and CDR2 YYEEEE. The CDR3 sequence: CASRNRQDPYRYTF. CDR3 nucleotide sequence: TGTGCCAGCAGAAACAGACAGGATCCGTATCGCTACACCTTC.

The chain couples TRBV5-1 to TRBJ2-1, with D perhaps matching TRBD2 (7 bases). This CDR3 has 14 amino acids. Germline assignment: CDR1 SGHRS and CDR2 YFSETQ. The V gene lost 7 bases and the J gene lost 2 bases, with 13 bases spanning the gap. The CDR3 DNA sequence: TGCGCCAGCGCGCGGGGGCAAACCTACAATGAGCAGTTCTTC. This codes for CASARGQTYNEQFF.

Only a few counts were recorded for this clonotype. The chain joins TRBV27 to TRBJ2-7; D may be TRBD2 (7 bases). The CDR3 spans 17 residues. Trimming shortened V by 5 bases and J by 9 bases, and 29 bases separated the two germline ends. CDR1 is MNHEY and CDR2 is SMNVEV in the germline V gene (reference sequence). The CDR3 is CASSPAGRGAPSSGQYF. The CDR3 coding sequence is TGTGCCAGCAGTCCCGCAGGGAGGGGGGCCCCAAGTAGTGGGCAGTACTTC.

The table lists this clonotype with a few counts. The V call is TRBV24-1, the J call TRBJ2-1, with TRBD1 matching 7 bases. Germline loops: CDR1 KGHDR, CDR2 SFDVKD. The CDR3 is 16 residues long. V lost 3 bases and J lost 10; bases outside the gene matches: 14. In DNA, the CDR3 is TGTGCCACCAGTGATCCTGCCCGGGACAGCGGTGTAGAGCAGTTCTTC. Its translation is CATSDPARDSGVEQFF.

The V and J genes are TRBV3-1 and TRBJ1-3, with D unresolved. The CDR3 sequence is 19 residues long. Between the trimmed V and J ends, which lost 3 bases and 0 bases, there was a span of 21 bases. The V gene's germline CDR1 is LGHDT and CDR2 YNNKEL (reference sequence). The CDR3 nucleotides read TGTGCCAGCAGCCATCCCTTCGGAAAAGAAAAGAGCTCTGGAAACACCATATATTTT. It specifies CASSHPFGKEKSSGNTIYF.

V and J are TRBV7-2 and TRBJ2-1, with D perhaps matching TRBD2 (6 bases). This CDR3 has 14 amino acids. Germline V gene lookup returns CDR1 SGHTA and CDR2 FQGNSA. V gave up 1 base and J gave up 4 bases, with 8 bases separating them. This CDR3 reads CASSLGREYNEQFF. In nucleotides, the CDR3 is TGTGCCAGCAGCTTAGGTCGGGAGTACAATGAGCAGTTCTTC.

There are a few counts of this clonotype. The gene calls are TRBV5-1 and TRBJ2-3, with 12 positions matching TRBD2. Losses at the gene ends were 0 bases for V and 4 bases for J; bases not matched to a gene: 3. The germline V gene has CDR1 SGHRS and CDR2 YFSETQ. The CDR3 has 16 amino acids. The CDR3 DNA reads TGCGCCAGCAGCTTGGGACTAGCGGGAGTCTCAGATACGCAGTATTTT. It is translated as CASSLGLAGVSDTQYF.

The V and J genes are TRBV28 and TRBJ1-2, with no clear D. The CDR3 runs 12 residues. V lost 7 bases and J 4 bases, leaving 10 bases between the germline ends. CDR1 is MDHEN, CDR2 SYDVKM, per germline. This CDR3 reads CASIARGYGYTF. In nucleotides, the CDR3 is TGTGCCAGCATTGCTCGGGGCTATGGCTACACCTTC.

The chain joins TRBV15 to TRBJ1-3; D remains ambiguous. Trimming stripped 0 bases from V and 0 bases from J, with 6 bases between. Germline CDR1 and CDR2: LNHNV and YYDKDF (reference sequence). This CDR3 region has 15 residues. CDR3 sequence (DNA): TGTGCCACCAGCAGAGATATCGGCTCTGGAAACACCATATATTTT. Translation: CATSRDIGSGNTIYF.

This chain uses TRBV12-3 or TRBV12-4 with TRBJ2-5; 7 positions match TRBD2. The CDR3 totals 19 residues. V was clipped by 6 bases and J by 5 bases; unmatched bases: 24. DNA of the CDR3: TGTGCCAGCAGCGAAGTCCCCGGGACTGGGACTACGTTCTCGGAGACCCAGTACTTC. Translation gives CASSEVPGTGTTFSETQYF.

This clonotype was found a few times. The chain joins TRBV6-5 to TRBJ1-1; D ambiguous. The V gene's germline CDR1 is MNHEY and CDR2 SVGAGI. V was clipped by 0 bases and J by 0 bases, with 8 bases between them. The CDR3 totals 15 residues. The CDR3 here is CASSYSNGMNTEAFF. The DNA for the CDR3 is TGTGCCAGCAGTTACTCGAATGGCATGAACACTGAAGCTTTCTTT.

The chain carries TRBV7-2 and TRBJ1-4; the match to TRBD1 covers 10 bases. J was trimmed by 6 bases and V by 5 bases; bases with no gene match: 9. This CDR3 region has 16 residues. Per germline, CDR1 SGHTA and CDR2 FQGNSA. CDR3: CASSIAPGQGYEKLFF. The CDR3 nucleotides read TGTGCCAGCAGCATCGCACCGGGACAGGGGTATGAAAAACTGTTTTTT.

This clonotype was seen a few times. The V gene is TRBV24-1, the J gene TRBJ2-1; D gene uncertain. The CDR3 covers 13 residues. The ends were cut back, 0 bases at V and 10 bases at J, with 9 bases in the middle. CDR1 and CDR2 (germline): KGHDR, SFDVKD. CDR3 amino acids: CATSDLFEVEQFF. CDR3 DNA sequence: TGTGCCACCAGTGATTTGTTTGAGGTCGAGCAGTTCTTC.